This entry lists 15 T cell receptor beta chains sequenced from one sample in a study of blood T cell repertoires in COVID-19. Profiled with immunoSEQ multiplex PCR; TCRdb holds only in-frame clones, not every one. The profile shows around 64,000 clones, around 88% of them singletons. The sequenced material came from peripheral blood. The receptors here all came from a woman aged 80 or over with acute or convalescent COVID-19.

The chain links TRBV5-4 to TRBJ2-7, with D possibly TRBD2 on 5 matching bases. Looked up from germline, CDR1 is SGHNT and CDR2 is YYREEE (reference sequence). This CDR3 is 13 amino acids long. V lost 0 bases and J lost 5, with 9 bases in between. CDR3 amino acids: CASSLVGIDEQYF. CDR3 sequence (DNA): TGTGCCAGCAGCTTGGTCGGGATCGACGAGCAGTACTTC.

The chain is built from TRBV10-1 and TRBJ2-1; weak D call: TRBD1 (6 bases). Looked up from germline, CDR1 is WNHNN and CDR2 is SYGVQD (reference sequence). CDR3 size: 14 residues. V was pared by 10 bases and J by 0 bases, with 13 bases between. The CDR3, as DNA: TGCGCCACTAAGGGGGACAACTCCTACAATGAGCAGTTCTTC. It translates to CATKGDNSYNEQFF.

The rearrangement joins TRBV29-1 to TRBJ2-3; no definite D call. The CDR3 runs 16 residues. The V end lost 4 bases, the J end lost 2 bases, and 19 bases lay between the germline ends. CDR1 and CDR2 (germline): SQVTM, ANQGSEA. CDR3: CSVGGLNSLPTDTQYF. The CDR3 region has the DNA TGCAGCGTTGGAGGTCTAAATTCCCTCCCCACAGATACGCAGTATTTT.

This chain links TRBV5-1 with TRBJ1-4; tentatively, D is TRBD1 (5 bases). The germline V and J ends were trimmed by 1 base and 8 bases, with 9 bases remaining between them. In germline, CDR1 is SGHRS, CDR2 YFSETQ. The CDR3 spans 13 residues. The CDR3 protein is CASSLLQDEKLFF. The CDR3 coding sequence is TGCGCCAGCAGCTTGTTACAGGACGAAAAACTGTTTTTT.

The genes are TRBV7-3 and TRBJ2-1; 13 bases map to TRBD2. There are 15 residues in the CDR3. With V trimmed by 4 bases and J by 9 bases, 6 bases remained unmatched. Germline CDR1 reads SGHTA; CDR2 reads FQGTGA. CDR3 loop: CASSWGLAGRAEQFF. The CDR3 bases are TGTGCCAGCAGCTGGGGACTAGCGGGACGGGCTGAGCAGTTCTTC. The full variable domain, with the rest looked up from reference TRBV7-3 and TRBJ2-1, is GAGVSQTPSNKVTEKGKYVELRCDPISGHTALYWYRQSLGQGPEFLIYFQGTGAADDSGLPNDRFFAVRPEGSVSTLKIQRTERGDSAVYLCASSWGLAGRAEQFFGPGTRLTVL.

This chain joins TRBV5-6 and TRBJ2-5, with TRBD2 matching over 12 bases. Germline V gene data show CDR1 as SGHDT and CDR2 as YYEEEE. This CDR3 is built from 15 residues. The V segment lost 6 bases and the J segment 5 bases; nucleotides outside the gene matches: 8. Written as DNA, the CDR3 is TGTGCCAGCACCTCACTAGCGGGAGGTCGGGAGACCCAGTACTTC. Its protein is CASTSLAGGRETQYF. Variable domain in full (rest from reference TRBV5-6 and TRBJ2-5): DAGVTQSPTHLIKTRGQQVTLRCSPKSGHDTVSWYQQALGQGPQFIFQYYEEEERQRGNFPDRFSGHQFPNYSSELNVNALLLGDSALYLCASTSLAGGRETQYFGPGTRLLVL.

The chain links TRBV2 to TRBJ1-2; TRBD1 is a possible D gene (5 bases). CDR3 length: 14 amino acids. Germline V lookup: CDR1 SNHLY, CDR2 FYNNEI. V lost 6 bases, J lost 0 bases, and 11 bases lay in between. CDR3 DNA: TGTGCCAGCAGACCGGGGGGAACTAACTATGGCTACACCTTC. Protein: CASRPGGTNYGYTF.

The V call is TRBV29-1, the J call TRBJ2-7, with 8 bases identical to TRBD2. V was pared by 3 bases and J by 2 bases, with 0 bases of the junction left unmatched. Germline V CDR1 and CDR2: SQVTM, ANQGSEA. The CDR3 is 12 residues long. In nucleotides, the CDR3 is TGCAGCGTTGAGGGACTAGCCTACGAGCAGTACTTC. It is translated as CSVEGLAYEQYF.

On this clone itself: The DNA is left out, because the CDR3 cannot be placed on it with certainty; the CDR3 is given as TCRdb lists it. The chain combines TRBV21-1 with TRBJ2-7; the table gives TRBD2 as D, unverified against the DNA. TRBV21-1 is a listed pseudogene. The CDR3 contains 24 residues when both ends are counted. The CDR3 sequence: CASRPFSGTSGPFTSSTSGREGPF.

This chain uses TRBV19 with TRBJ1-6; 9 bases map to TRBD1. The CDR3 is 15 residues long. The germline V gene has CDR1 LNHDA and CDR2 SQIVND (reference sequence). The J segment lost 8 bases and the V segment lost 4 bases, leaving 6 bases of the junction unmatched. The CDR3 DNA reads as TGTGCCAGTAGTACCTGGGACAGGGCTTATTCACCCCTCCACTTT. It yields the protein CASSTWDRAYSPLHF.

The CDR3 region has the DNA TGTGCCAGCAGCTTGATGGAGGAGGCCAAAAACATTCAGTACTTC. Amino acid sequence: CASSLMEEAKNIQYF. V gene TRBV5-4 combines with J gene TRBJ2-4; D may be TRBD2 (5 bases). The V and J ends lost 1 base and 1 base respectively, with 9 bases between them. The V gene's germline CDR1 is SGHNT and CDR2 YYREEE (reference sequence). The CDR3 loop spans 15 amino acids.

The chain employs TRBV5-4 and TRBJ1-4; a weak D match, TRBD1 (6 bases). The V end was cut by 0 bases, the J end by 7 bases, with 10 bases between. Germline CDR1 SGHNT, CDR2 YYREEE (reference sequence). The CDR3 is 14 residues long. CDR3 loop: CASSLGTGPEKLFF. Here the CDR3 DNA reads TGTGCCAGCAGCTTGGGAACAGGGCCTGAAAAACTGTTTTTT.

The J gene is TRBJ1-5, the V gene TRBV2; possible D gene TRBD1, 6 bases. The CDR3 is 14 amino acids. Germline CDR1 is SNHLY and CDR2 is FYNNEI. V shed 2 bases and J shed 3 bases, with 8 bases lying between them. CDR3 residues: CASSEQGPNQPQHF. The CDR3 region has the DNA TGTGCCAGCAGTGAACAGGGGCCCAATCAGCCCCAGCATTTT.

This rearrangement joins TRBV19 to TRBJ1-5; possibly TRBD1 for D (6 bases). Per germline, CDR1 LNHDA and CDR2 SQIVND (reference sequence). The CDR3 length is 15 residues. V lost 7 bases, J lost 4 bases, and 17 bases lay in between. CDR3 bases: TGTGCCAGTACCCCACCAGGACAGCGAAATCAGCCCCAGCATTTT. Its translation: CASTPPGQRNQPQHF.

The chain links TRBV18 to TRBJ2-2, with D perhaps matching TRBD2 (5 bases). Germline V gene lookup returns CDR1 KGHSH and CDR2 LQKENI. The CDR3 totals 13 residues. V lost 4 bases and J lost 4, with 7 bases in between. The CDR3 nucleotides are TGTGCCAGCTCACGGACTGCCACCGGGGAGCTGTTTTTT. Its translation: CASSRTATGELFF.